The clone carrying this T cell receptor (beta chain) was observed many times. Its matching antigen is unknown. The time point is: patch test 2, 6 weeks after DPC sensitization. Treatment noted: therapeutic diphenylcyclopropenone sensitization with weekly scalp DPC. Total RNA extraction was carried out from unfractionated whole blood. The library tagged each cDNA molecule with unique molecular identifiers. MiXCR, applied by TCRdb to the RACE reads, yields one record per CDR3 protein. The sample has roughly 43,000 distinct CDR3 sequences, about 9.6% seen once; the top ten hold more than 13%. The data were taken from a study of human T cells and chemical hapten exposure. Findings and caveats of the study: Among TCRs, those above 1 in 1000 frequency were unaffected by DPC sensitization.

Germline CDR1 LNHDA, CDR2 SQIVND (reference sequence). The CDR3 is 14 residues long. Trimming at V came to 4 bases and at J to 3 bases, leaving 3 bases not matched to a gene. The V gene is TRBV19, the J gene TRBJ2-3; 8 positions match TRBD1. The material sequenced was whole blood, taken in connection with sensitization to the hapten diphenylcyclopropenone (DPC). The receptor comes from a woman in her 30s with alopecia areata. Some clones in this sample may be carry-over from other donors' samples. The CDR3 reads CASSKDRVTDTQYF. The CDR3 DNA sequence: TGTGCCAGTAGTAAGGACAGGGTAACAGATACGCAGTATTTT.